This T cell receptor (beta chain) originates from a study of T cells after yellow fever vaccination (dated by TCRdb to the late 2010s). Study-level background: The SMART-Seq v4 Ultra Low Input RNA kit was used to prepare libraries from fractions with low cell numbers. The cohort comprised two healthy male donors, one aged 18 to 30 and one aged 30 to 40 years. Bulk PBMC replicates and cell subsets were isolated from blood drawn at multiple timepoints before and after both primary and secondary immunization. To track T-cell clones before and after primary and booster YFV17D yellow fever vaccination, bulk TCR alpha and beta repertoires were sequenced longitudinally. Points the paper makes about the study in general: After the booster, most clones that had expanded after primary vaccination were detected again (nearly 98% of CD4 and 70% to 90% of CD8), suggesting broad maintenance of memory. Because abundant contaminating clonotypes from the bulk population could be contained in FACS-sorted repertoires, computational filtering was required. Because only a couple of donors were included in the study, the extent to which the findings can be generalized is limited. A small share of clonotypes occurred in both CD4 and CD8 compartments, likely arising from convergent recombination. The secondary T-cell response was found to be weaker but faster than the primary response, with a peak reached on day 5 rather than on day 15.

With regard to this clonotype: Its recognized antigen is unknown. No base quality values were provided; no much bigger clone lies one nucleotide off.

TCR cDNA was made using 5'RACE template switching, a step that added a universal primer site and unique molecular identifiers. Priming of cDNA synthesis was performed from both the TCR alpha and TCR beta constant segments. Library amplification involved two PCR steps, and the second step added sample barcodes and sequencing adapters. Sequencing of the libraries was done on either Illumina HiSeq 2500 (2x100 bp) or NovaSeq (2x150 bp). The paper's data handling went like this. Demultiplexing of reads and collapsing into UMI consensus sequences were performed with MIGEC, and V(D)J alignment was carried out with MiXCR. Vaccine-responding clonotypes were identified with edgeR using replicate PBMC samples, with FDR below 0.01 and a log2 fold change above 5 up to day 15 being required. Each bulk clonotype was labeled CD4 or CD8 based on which sequenced repertoire, CD4 or CD8, contained the clonotype at higher abundance. Using fastp at Q25 and MiXCR, TCRdb reprocessed the public reads and kept productive beta chains. Each entry merges the rows of one CDR3 protein and shows their most common DNA and genes. These V and J calls originate from TCRdb's pipeline instead of the authors' own analysis. The sample contains 400,000 to 650,000 distinct CDR3 sequences, 20% to 25% of them found a single time. About a sixth of the sample comes from the top ten.

From the cysteine through the phenylalanine, the CDR3 covers 13 amino acids. Only CDR3 DNA is held: 39 bases, read in frame from base 1. Based on the germline V gene, the CDR1 and CDR2 sequences are SQVTM and ANQGSEA. V is reduced by 4 bases and J by 4 bases, leaving a spacing of 13 bases between them. Interpreted using the paper, the treatment or condition label stands for: live attenuated yellow fever vaccine strain. At every blood-draw timepoint, two biological replicates of bulk PBMCs were collected. A standard Ficoll-Paque protocol was used to isolate PBMCs from peripheral blood. TriZol was used to extract RNA from bulk PBMCs, CD4 and CD8 fractions, and dextramer-positive and dextramer-negative fractions.

This receptor was identified in a man younger than 35 who received the YFV17D yellow fever vaccine. The chain joins TRBV29-1 to TRBJ1-2; 5 matching bases give a weak D call of TRBD1. This specimen consisted of PBMCs, obtained about 21 days after the first yellow fever vaccination. The DNA sequence is given as TGCAGCGTTGGAGATTCTAGGGGCTATGGCTACACCTTC. It is translated as CSVGDSRGYGYTF.